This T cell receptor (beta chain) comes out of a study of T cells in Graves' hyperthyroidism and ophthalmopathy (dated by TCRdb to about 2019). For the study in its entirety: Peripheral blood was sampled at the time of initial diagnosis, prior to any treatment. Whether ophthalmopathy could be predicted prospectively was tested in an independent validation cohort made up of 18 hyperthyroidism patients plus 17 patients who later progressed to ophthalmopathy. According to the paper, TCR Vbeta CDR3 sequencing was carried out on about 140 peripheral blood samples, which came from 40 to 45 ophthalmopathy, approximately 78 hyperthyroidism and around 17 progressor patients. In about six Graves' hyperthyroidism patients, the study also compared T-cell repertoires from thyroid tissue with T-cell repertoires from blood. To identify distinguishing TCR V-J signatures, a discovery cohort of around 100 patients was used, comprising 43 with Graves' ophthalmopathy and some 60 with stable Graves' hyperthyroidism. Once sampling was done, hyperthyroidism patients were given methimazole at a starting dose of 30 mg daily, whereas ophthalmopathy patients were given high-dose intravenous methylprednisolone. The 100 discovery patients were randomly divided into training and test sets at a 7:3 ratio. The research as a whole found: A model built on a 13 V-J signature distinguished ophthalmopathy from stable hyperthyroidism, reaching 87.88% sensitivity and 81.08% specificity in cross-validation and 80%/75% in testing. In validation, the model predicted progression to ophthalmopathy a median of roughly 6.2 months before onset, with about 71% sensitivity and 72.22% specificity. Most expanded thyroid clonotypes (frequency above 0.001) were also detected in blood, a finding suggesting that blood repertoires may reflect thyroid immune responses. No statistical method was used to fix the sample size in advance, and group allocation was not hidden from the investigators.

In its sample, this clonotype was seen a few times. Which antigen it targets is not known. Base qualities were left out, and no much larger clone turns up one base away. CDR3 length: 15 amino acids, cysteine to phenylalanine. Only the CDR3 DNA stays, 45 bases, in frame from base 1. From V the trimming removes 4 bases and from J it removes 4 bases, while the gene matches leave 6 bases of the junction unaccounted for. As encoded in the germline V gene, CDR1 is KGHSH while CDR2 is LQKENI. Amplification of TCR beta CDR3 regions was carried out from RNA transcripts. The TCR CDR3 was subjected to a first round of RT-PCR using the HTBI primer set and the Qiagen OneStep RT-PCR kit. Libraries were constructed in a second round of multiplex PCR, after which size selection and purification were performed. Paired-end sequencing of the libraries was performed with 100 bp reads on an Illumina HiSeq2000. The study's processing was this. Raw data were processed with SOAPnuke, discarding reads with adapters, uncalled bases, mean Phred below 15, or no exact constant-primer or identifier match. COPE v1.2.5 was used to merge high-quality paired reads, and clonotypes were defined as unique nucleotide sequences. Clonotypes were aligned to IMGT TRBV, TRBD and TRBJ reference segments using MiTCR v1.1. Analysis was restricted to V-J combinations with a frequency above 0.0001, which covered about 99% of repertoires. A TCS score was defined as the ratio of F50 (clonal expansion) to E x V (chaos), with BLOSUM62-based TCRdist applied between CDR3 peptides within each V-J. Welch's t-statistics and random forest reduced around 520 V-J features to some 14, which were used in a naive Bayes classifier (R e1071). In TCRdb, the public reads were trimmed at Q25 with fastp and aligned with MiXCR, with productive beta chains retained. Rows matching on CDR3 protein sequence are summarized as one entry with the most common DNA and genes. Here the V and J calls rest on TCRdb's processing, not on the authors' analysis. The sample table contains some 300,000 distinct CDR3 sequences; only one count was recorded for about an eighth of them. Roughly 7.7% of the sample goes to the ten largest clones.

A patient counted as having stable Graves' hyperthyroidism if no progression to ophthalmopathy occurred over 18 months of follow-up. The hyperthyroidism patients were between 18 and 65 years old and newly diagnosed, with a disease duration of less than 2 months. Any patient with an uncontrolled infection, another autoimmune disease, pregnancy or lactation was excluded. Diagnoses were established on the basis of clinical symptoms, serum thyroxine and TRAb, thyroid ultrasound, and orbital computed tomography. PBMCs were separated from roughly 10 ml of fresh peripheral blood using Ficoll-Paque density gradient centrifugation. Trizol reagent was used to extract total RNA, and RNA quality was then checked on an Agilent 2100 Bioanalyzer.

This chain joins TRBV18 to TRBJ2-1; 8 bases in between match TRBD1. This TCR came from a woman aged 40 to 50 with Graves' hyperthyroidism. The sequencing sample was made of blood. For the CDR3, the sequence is CASSLGQENYNEQFF. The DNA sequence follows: TGTGCCAGCTCACTGGGACAGGAGAATTACAATGAGCAGTTCTTC.